This TCR beta chain was recorded in a study of cytomegalovirus exposure and HLA in healthy donors (dated by TCRdb to about 2017). Notes on the research overall: An earlier analysis of some 500 of the donors reported approximately 290 Gb of sequence data and 117 million unique TCR beta sequences from approximately 180 million T cells. Five DR-DQ haplotypes were handled as single units for association and clustering, since linkage in the cohort was strong. Using immunosequencing, the study profiled T cell repertoires from approximately 700 subjects and related those repertoires to cytomegalovirus serostatus. To predict cytomegalovirus infection status, the study brought together high-throughput TCR immunosequencing, statistical association of individual TCRs with disease status, and machine learning. The number of typed donors differed by locus: about 620-640 for A, B, C, DRB1 and DQB1; 500 to 550 for DQA1; some 590 for DPA1; and about 450 for DPB1. Class I and class II HLA loci were covered by the typing at four-digit resolution. Every discovery cohort repertoire had been produced on one sequencing platform. A later genetic analysis took genome-wide SNP genotypes for about three fifths of the roughly 670 donors and used that subset as a discovery cohort. Rather than drawing on any new phenotypic data, the later analysis identified candidate immune exposures from TCR beta sequences and the way those sequences occurred across donors. Along with the approximately 650-subject first cohort, a separate validation cohort of over a hundred different subjects was used. The aim of the study was to test whether cataloging public T cell receptors could identify signatures of past pathogen exposure. An earlier analysis of 500 to 650 of the donors applied high-throughput TCR beta sequencing to assess whether each TCR beta V gene segment acted as functional or pseudogenic. Among around 400 genotyped donors of the cohort, an average of approximately 220,000 unique TCR beta nucleotide sequences was sequenced per donor, of which approximately 18% were non-productive. Of the approximately 400 genotyped donors, more than 75% were placed in the genetic ancestry cluster associated with self-reported Caucasian donors. Donor age, sex, ethnicity and CMV serostatus were collected together with the repertoire data. To study patterns of TCR occurrence, a later analysis re-analyzed previously published TCR beta repertoires from 600 to 750 donors and added high-resolution HLA genotyping. An early release covering roughly 580 HLA-typed donors comprised about 310 gigabases of sequencing data and 65 million to 100 million unique TCR sequences. What the research found in general, with its limitations: An association between a missense DCLRE1C variant and V-gene and J-gene trimming of TCR beta chains was found in a later genetic analysis and replicated in an independent cohort. In a later analysis, around 17,000 TCR beta sequences were associated with specific HLA alleles at a false discovery rate of 0.05. A further reported finding was that TCR beta sequences accurately predicted the HLA-A and HLA-B alleles for most subjects in the first cohort. The authors suggested that the approach could potentially be generalized to other disease states and immunological phenotypes. Assigning TCR associations to individual alleles was difficult when HLA alleles, especially DR and DQ, strongly co-occurred. Most TCR sequences were seen in very few donors, while some public TCRs were found in many individuals. In the study, 150 to 200 TCR beta chains were listed as associated with cytomegalovirus. The presence/absence analyses assumed that sequencing depth was roughly uniform across donors, and that assumption may not be true. According to a later analysis, TCR association rates differed among HLA loci, with DRB1 alleles showing the most associated TCRs and HLA-C alleles showing the fewest. Linkage disequilibrium might explain the correlated functional status among segregating V segments, but an unknown experimental factor could not be excluded. In a later analysis, most CMV-associated TCR beta chains were found to appear HLA-restricted, with HLA associations seemingly driven largely by CMV exposure. A later analysis reported that several top co-occurrence clusters appeared linked to parvovirus B19, influenza, CMV and Epstein-Barr virus. Only TCR beta chains were sequenced in this cohort, and the absence of alpha or paired-chain data limited detectable features. Some IMGT-functional V segments, including TRBV6-2 and TRBV6-3, could not be told apart with the 87-base-pair reads, so those segments were excluded. CMV serostatus was the only immune exposure information available for the cohort. The classifier was reported to diagnose cytomegalovirus status with high specificity and sensitivity in both the original and validation cohorts. Because some donors lacked HLA typing at each locus, the association tests relied only on the typed subset. In a later genetic analysis, fewer N-insertions in productive TCRs were reported among donors in an Asian-associated ancestry cluster than the roughly 700-donor mean. Because counts were too low, more than 15 rarely observed V segments, including chromosome 9 orphons, were excluded from the earlier analysis of under 650 of the donors. Three of the identified cytomegalovirus-associated TCR beta chains were confirmed in vitro to be specific for cytomegalovirus antigens. In an earlier analysis of about 550 of the donors, most TCR beta V segments were observed in productive rearrangements about 87% or about 30% of the time, broadly matching IMGT annotations. In a later analysis, HLA-associated TCR beta chains were found to be more clonally expanded and to have lower generation probabilities than equally common non-associated chains. The sequencing pipeline was judged likely to have produced a cluster of highly shared sequence variants as a technical artifact.

In total, roughly 710 healthy bone marrow donors made up the cohort. All cohort members were sampled while nominally healthy, although unrecorded immune exposures were likely present. The donor tested CMV seronegative and was one of the 352 seronegative cohort members. Each donor provided a peripheral blood sample, and peripheral blood mononuclear cells were used for TCR beta sequencing. Genomic DNA was extracted from the blood cell samples with the Qiagen DNeasy Blood Extraction Kit. Turning to this clone: What antigen it recognizes has not been identified. Per-base qualities were not stored, and no clone one base away is much larger.

Library method: the immunoSEQ multiplex PCR assay. A mixture of 60 forward primers for TCR Vbeta segments and 13 reverse primers for TCR Jbeta segments was used in the multiplex PCR. A multiplex PCR assay on genomic DNA amplified the CDR3 region of rearranged TCR beta genes. On the Illumina HiSeq System, the amplified TCR beta libraries were sequenced as 87-base-pair reads. The study's processing was this. A later analysis tallied 75 million to 95 million unique TCR beta chains across the 700 or so repertoires, and approximately 12 million of those chains were shared by two or more donors. Raw reads were error-corrected and collapsed into unique sequences with a nearest-neighbor algorithm that merged closely related sequences to remove PCR and sequencing errors. CDR3 sequences were aligned to IMGT reference sequences to assign V, D and J gene segments. For a sequence to be retained, at least a six-nucleotide match to both a V gene segment and a J gene segment was required. A rearrangement counted as productive if the CDR3 had no stop codons and remained in frame with V and J, and every other rearrangement counted as non-productive. CDR3 was defined according to IMGT convention as the region running from the second conserved V-encoded cysteine to the conserved J-encoded phenylalanine. The earlier analysis of about 590 of the donors excluded sequences that lacked an unambiguous match to a single V gene segment. In an earlier analysis of 450 to 750 of the donors, a V segment was called functional when productive rearrangements were above 56.7%, and segregating when the standard deviation between donors exceeded 5%. A statistical classification framework was built for diagnosing cytomegalovirus status from the catalog of TCR beta chain sequences. In a later analysis, V and J genes were assigned by comparing TCR nucleotide sequences against IMGT/GENE-DB human TR gene sequences. The TCRdist pipeline was used in a later analysis to assign CDR3 sequences and most-parsimonious VDJ recombination scenarios. In a later analysis, each TCR beta chain was defined by its CDR3 amino acid sequence together with its V-gene family, and reads without a unique V-gene family were excluded. A later analysis removed 592 highly shared, low-generation-probability nucleotide sequences to deal with suspected cross-contamination and a sequencing artifact. A later analysis calculated a clonal expansion index for each public chain from normalized within-repertoire ranks of inferred template counts. A later analysis computed generation probabilities with a VDJ recombination model fitted to out-of-frame rearrangements, and checked the results against IGoR. A later analysis scored TCR-TCR, TCR-HLA and TCR-CMV co-occurrence with hypergeometric tests, applying a repertoire-size bias correction to TCR pairs. False discovery rates were estimated in a later analysis by permuting HLA or CMV assignments 20 times. In a later analysis, co-occurring TCRs were grouped using DBSCAN, and TCRdist sequence similarity was added for clustering within HLA-allele-positive subsets. Repertoires with fewer than 30,000 or more than 120,000 public chains, plus five repertoires with anomalous nucleotide sharing, were excluded from co-occurrence clustering. TCRdb took over this immuneACCESS table, retaining in-frame rearrangements with V and J assigned. Such tables are incomplete; in checked studies, under half of the missing clones stem from an unresolved V gene, and the remainder is unexplained. V, J and clone size were drawn from that table, and D and trimming were deduced from the DNA. For this sample there are just over 95,000 clones; around four fifths appear just once. The ten largest clones add up to roughly 4.5% of the sample.

V and J are trimmed by 8 bases and 9 bases, and the gene matches miss 6 bases of the junction. Based on the germline V gene, the CDR1 and CDR2 sequences are SNHLY and FYNNEI. The CDR3, cysteine through phenylalanine, is 13 amino acids long. The read is trimmed to its CDR3 DNA, 39 bases read in frame from base 1. The chain is assembled from TRBV2 and TRBJ1-6, with 8 bases in between that match TRBD1. Material: PBMCs. The clonotype was recovered from a woman aged 40 to 49 in good health and CMV-seronegative. The CDR3 here reads CASQDRVGSPLHF. DNA sequence: TGTGCCAGCCAGGACAGGGTGGGTTCACCCCTCCACTTT.